Below are 8 T cell receptor beta chains sequenced from a single sample in a study of technical replicates of blood from a handful of donors. The data were produced by immunoSEQ multiplex PCR, yet TCRdb's version contains in-frame clones alone and is incomplete. The profile covers about 80,000 clones, with 93% appearing a single time and approximately 0.37% taken by the ten largest. Sequenced input: T cells isolated from PBMCs. These receptors all stem from a human donor in good health.

The chain combines TRBV2 with TRBJ1-2; TRBD1 might be the D (5 bases). V was pared by 8 bases and J by 6 bases, with 22 bases between. Germline CDR1 is SNHLY and CDR2 is FYNNEI. The CDR3 is 15 residues long. The CDR3 DNA sequence: TGTGCCAGCGTTAAGATCAGGGTTGAGATGGATGGCTACACCTTC. This translates into CASVKIRVEMDGYTF.

The chain is built from TRBV5-1 and TRBJ2-7; 9 nucleotides line up with TRBD2. There are 14 residues in the CDR3. With 4 bases clipped from V and 3 bases from J, the junction kept 5 bases outside the gene matches. The V gene's germline CDR1 is SGHRS and CDR2 YFSETQ. Here the CDR3 reads CASSPLAGFYEQYF. The CDR3 bases are TGCGCCAGCAGCCCCCTAGCGGGATTCTACGAGCAGTACTTC.

This clone was picked up one time. The chain combines TRBV2 with TRBJ1-2, with D possibly being TRBD1 (5 bases). CDR3 length equals 13 residues. Trimming shortened V by 8 bases and J by 3 bases, and 13 bases separated the two germline ends. Germline CDR1 SNHLY, CDR2 FYNNEI. The DNA of the CDR3 is TGTGCCAGCGGCGCCGGGACTTACTATGGCTACACCTTC. Translation gives CASGAGTYYGYTF. Variable domain in full (rest from reference TRBV2 and TRBJ1-2): EPEVTQTPSHQVTQMGQEVILRCVPISNHLYFYWYRQILGQKVEFLVSFYNNEISEKSEIFDDQFSVERPDGSNFTLKIRSTKLEDSAMYFCASGAGTYYGYTFGSGTRLTVV.

The rearrangement links TRBV6-1 to TRBJ1-2; D is perhaps TRBD1 (6 bases). Trimming removed 1 base at V and 5 bases at J, with 8 bases between. The CDR3 covers 13 residues. Germline V gene data show CDR1 as MNHNS and CDR2 as SASEGT. CDR3 sequence reads: CASSEEGVYGYTF. Written as DNA, the CDR3 is TGTGCCAGCAGTGAAGAGGGGGTTTATGGCTACACCTTC.

In nucleotides, the CDR3 is TGTGCCAGCAGCACCCGACTAGCGGGAGGGCCTGCGGATACGCAGTATTTT. Encoded protein: CASSTRLAGGPADTQYF. The rearrangement links TRBV13 to TRBJ2-3, with 14 bases fitting TRBD2. Germline V gene sequence: CDR1 PRHDT, CDR2 FYEKMQ (reference sequence). The junction had 10 bases not matched to a gene; V was cut back by 5 bases and J by 6 bases. This CDR3 has 17 amino acids.

V usage is TRBV18 and J usage is TRBJ1-1, with TRBD1 as a possible D gene (5 bases). Trimming removed 6 bases at V and 2 bases at J, with 13 bases between. The CDR3 is 14 amino acids. Germline V gene lookup returns CDR1 KGHSH and CDR2 LQKENI. The CDR3 protein is CASSLTATNTEAFF. The CDR3 DNA sequence: TGTGCCAGCTCGCTGACAGCCACAAACACTGAAGCTTTCTTT. Full variable domain (rest looked up from reference TRBV18 and TRBJ1-1): NAGVMQNPRHLVRRRGQEARLRCSPMKGHSHVYWYRQLPEEGLKFMVYLQKENIIDESGMPKERFSAEFPKEGPSILRIQQVVRGDSAAYFCASSLTATNTEAFFGQGTRLTVV.

The chain carries TRBV2 and TRBJ1-4; D may be TRBD1 (6 bases). The V and J ends lost 2 bases and 5 bases respectively, with 12 bases between them. Germline-derived CDR1 and CDR2 are SNHLY and FYNNEI. This CDR3 contains 15 residues. The CDR3 sequence: CASSEIGTKNEKLFF. The CDR3 nucleotides read TGTGCCAGCAGTGAAATTGGGACAAAAAATGAAAAACTGTTTTTT.

This clone appeared once. This rearrangement joins TRBV5-6 to TRBJ2-5, with a tentative D call TRBD2 (6 bases). Trimming stripped 3 bases from V and 4 bases from J, with 16 bases between. This CDR3 is 15 amino acids long. Germline values: CDR1 SGHDT, CDR2 YYEEEE. CDR3 in amino acids: CASSSGAGTGETQYF. The DNA of the CDR3 is TGTGCCAGCAGCTCGGGAGCAGGCACTGGAGAGACCCAGTACTTC.